The rows below give T cell receptor beta chains drawn from one sample of a study of T cells in Graves' hyperthyroidism and ophthalmopathy. TCRdb re-analysed the multiplex PCR reads in MiXCR, keeping a single row per CDR3 protein. The table has about 770,000 distinct CDR3 sequences, approximately 19% seen once. The material sequenced was blood. The origin of the receptors is a woman aged 45-65 years with Graves' hyperthyroidism that later progressed to Graves' ophthalmopathy. Both conserved end residues are part of each CDR3. D genes are given only for firm matches. Size tells how often a clone was seen (once, few, many) or the class of an expanded clone, and some rows leave it out.

>few|TRBJ2-1|.|TRBV19
TGTGCCAGTAGTATAGCTGTTGCCTACAATGAGCAGTTCTTC
CASSIAVAYNEQFF
>.|TRBJ1-1|TRBD1|TRBV19
TGTGCCAGTAGTACAGGGGGGGCCACTGAAGCTTTCTTT
CASSTGGATEAFF
>.|TRBJ2-3|TRBD2|TRBV19
TGTGCCAGTAGTAGACGGGGGGAGAGCACAGATACGCAGTATTTT
CASSRRGESTDTQYF
>few|TRBJ2-1|TRBD1|TRBV20-1
TGCAGTGCTAAACGACAGGGCACCGAGCAGTTCTTC
CSAKRQGTEQFF
>many|TRBJ2-2|TRBD2|TRBV7-3
TGTGCCAGCAGCGTGCTAGCGGGGGGGCCGATCGGGGAGCTGTTTTTT
CASSVLAGGPIGELFF
>.|TRBJ2-5|TRBD2|TRBV6-2/TRBV6-3
TGTGCCAGCAGCTCCGGGACTAGCGGGCGGGGGGAGACCCAGTACTTC
CASSSGTSGRGETQYF
>few|TRBJ2-7|.|TRBV5-1
TGCGCCAGCAGCTTACAGACAGGTCCCTACGAGCAGTACTTC
CASSLQTGPYEQYF
>.|TRBJ2-2|.|TRBV5-1
TGCGCCAGCAGGGCGTCCGCCGGGGAGCTGTTTTTT
CASRASAGELFF
>few|TRBJ2-7|.|TRBV7-9
TGTGCCAGCAGCTTAGATAGGGCAGGATCCTACGAGCAGTACTTC
CASSLDRAGSYEQYF
>.|TRBJ1-6|.|TRBV19
TGTGCCAGCACCGGATGGCAAGTTCCCTCCACTGATAATTCACCCCTCCACTTT
CASTGWQVPSTDNSPLHF
>many|TRBJ2-1|TRBD2|TRBV20-1
TGCAGTGCTAGGTCCAGCGGGGGGGTATACAATGAGCAGTTCTTC
CSARSSGGVYNEQFF
>many|TRBJ2-2|TRBD1|TRBV12-3/TRBV12-4
TGTGCCAGCAGTCGGACAGGGTGGAACACCGGGGAGCTGTTTTTT
CASSRTGWNTGELFF
>.|TRBJ1-1|.|TRBV20-1
TGCAGTGCTAGAGATAATGGGGTTATAGACACTGAAGCTTTCTTT
CSARDNGVIDTEAFF
>many|TRBJ1-1|TRBD1|TRBV2
TGTGCCACCACGGCCAGGGGGCAGAACACTGAAGCTTTCTTT
CATTARGQNTEAFF
>many|TRBJ2-1|TRBD2|TRBV7-2
TGTGCCAGCAGCCCGAGGACTAGCGGGGCCTTCAATGAGCAGTTCTTC
CASSPRTSGAFNEQFF
>.|TRBJ1-4|.|TRBV7-2
TGTGCCAGCAGCCCCGGGACATTTAATGAAAAACTGTTTTTT
CASSPGTFNEKLFF
>few|TRBJ2-7|TRBD1|TRBV20-1
TGCAGTGCGTCGACAGGGGCGAAGTACGAGCAGTACTTC
CSASTGAKYEQYF